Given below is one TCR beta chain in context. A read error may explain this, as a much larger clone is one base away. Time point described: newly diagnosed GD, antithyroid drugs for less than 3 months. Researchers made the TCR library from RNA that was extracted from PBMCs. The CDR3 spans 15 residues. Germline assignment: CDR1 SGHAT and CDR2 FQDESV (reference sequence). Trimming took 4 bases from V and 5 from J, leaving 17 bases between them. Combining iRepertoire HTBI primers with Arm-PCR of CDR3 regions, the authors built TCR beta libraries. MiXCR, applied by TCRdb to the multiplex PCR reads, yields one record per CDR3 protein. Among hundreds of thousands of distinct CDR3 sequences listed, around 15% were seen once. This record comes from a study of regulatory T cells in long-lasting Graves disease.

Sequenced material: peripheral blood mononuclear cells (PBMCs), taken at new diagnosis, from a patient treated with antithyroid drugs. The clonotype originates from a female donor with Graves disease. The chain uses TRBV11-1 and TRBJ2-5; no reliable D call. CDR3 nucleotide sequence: TGTGCCAGCAGCTCAAGTTGGAAGGGATCGGAGACCCAGTACTTC. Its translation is CASSSSWKGSETQYF.